This is a list of T cell receptor beta chains from one sample in a study of neurological immune-mediated disorders. MiXCR, applied by TCRdb to the 5' RACE reads, yields one record per CDR3 protein. The repertoire includes around 83,000 distinct CDR3 sequences, 12% to 15% of them detected once, and approximately 6.8% sits in the top ten. Source material: PBMCs. The source is a woman aged 45-65 years in good health. CDR3s include the opening cysteine and the closing phenylalanine or tryptophan. The size of a clone is reported for some rows only, either as once, few or many, or as a class for expanded clones.

TRBV5-1	TRBJ1-2	many	CASSLVAGSYGYTF
TRBV5-1	TRBJ1-6	many	CASSSGQGGNSPLHF
TRBV12-3/TRBV12-4	TRBJ2-1	many	CASSLAVGAGGQFF
TRBV5-1	TRBJ2-2	many	CASSLELAGTGELFF
TRBV5-1	TRBJ2-4	many	CASSGGQGNIQYF
TRBV12-3/TRBV12-4	TRBJ2-7	many	CASSPPGVDEQYF
TRBV5-1	TRBJ2-2	many	CASSLSTTGELFF
TRBV9	TRBJ1-2	many	CASGHRGYTF
TRBV2	TRBJ2-7	many	CASTLLAVKTYEQYF
TRBV24-1	TRBJ2-1	many	CATSDSPGQGLSYNEQFF
TRBV6-6	TRBJ1-6	many	CASKRSYNSPLHF
TRBV11-2	TRBJ2-5	many	CASSLWDEETQYF
TRBV18	TRBJ1-5	few	CASSLHQGSGQPQHF
TRBV12-3/TRBV12-4	TRBJ2-2	many	CASSTRMRGGELFF
TRBV7-3	TRBJ2-1	few	CASSFLPGGMNEQFF
TRBV5-5	TRBJ2-5	many	CASGLLSGAGQETQYF
TRBV29-1	TRBJ2-7	many	CSVDGTYEQYF
TRBV9	TRBJ2-2	NA	CASSVDPANTGELFF
TRBV5-1	TRBJ1-2	many	CASSFMEGSYGYTF
TRBV28	TRBJ1-6	NA	CASSSVQGAPYSPLHF
TRBV7-3	TRBJ1-6	many	CASSPSGGRNSPLHF
TRBV29-1	TRBJ1-4	many	CSVDDRTGGNEKLFF
TRBV5-6	TRBJ2-3	NA	CASSTAGIDTQYF
TRBV5-1	TRBJ2-2	many	CASSLLHVGGNTGELFF
TRBV20-1	TRBJ1-5	many	CSAKDRVANQPQHF
TRBV7-3	TRBJ2-2	many	CASSLGGGISSGELFF
TRBV14	TRBJ1-6	many	CASSLAGVDSPLHF
TRBV6-5	TRBJ1-2	many	CASSSGGYGYTF
TRBV20-1	TRBJ2-1	many	CSARVRGLPFNEQFF
TRBV6-2/TRBV6-3	TRBJ1-2	many	CASVHSGTGGSNYGYTF
TRBV15	TRBJ2-2	many	CATSRDAGLGGRSTGELFF
TRBV5-1	TRBJ2-2	many	CASRGSAEAGELFF
TRBV2	TRBJ2-1	many	CASSGHSGRANEQFF
TRBV6-5	TRBJ2-2	NA	CASRQLADTGELFF
TRBV5-5	TRBJ1-6	many	CASSLDGQGGNSPLHF
TRBV20-1	TRBJ2-5	many	CSARDGRGAHQETQYF
TRBV7-9	TRBJ1-3	many	CASSFTGSSGNTIYF
TRBV10-3	TRBJ2-1	few	CAISGTGLVSDEQFF
TRBV7-9	TRBJ2-7	many	CASSLIDGSYEQYF
TRBV5-1	TRBJ1-1	many	CASSMATGGGTEAFF
TRBV28	TRBJ2-6	many	CASSHGGASFGANVLTF
TRBV12-3/TRBV12-4	TRBJ2-7	many	CASSFLALYEQYF
TRBV18	TRBJ2-7	many	CASSQGSTYEQYF
TRBV7-7	TRBJ2-1	many	CASSLGLAGNNEQFF
TRBV20-1	TRBJ2-5	many	CSARDSLMETQYF
TRBV20-1	TRBJ2-7	NA	CSASRDRGLYEQYF
TRBV24-1	TRBJ1-4	many	CATSDGAGGAINEKLFF